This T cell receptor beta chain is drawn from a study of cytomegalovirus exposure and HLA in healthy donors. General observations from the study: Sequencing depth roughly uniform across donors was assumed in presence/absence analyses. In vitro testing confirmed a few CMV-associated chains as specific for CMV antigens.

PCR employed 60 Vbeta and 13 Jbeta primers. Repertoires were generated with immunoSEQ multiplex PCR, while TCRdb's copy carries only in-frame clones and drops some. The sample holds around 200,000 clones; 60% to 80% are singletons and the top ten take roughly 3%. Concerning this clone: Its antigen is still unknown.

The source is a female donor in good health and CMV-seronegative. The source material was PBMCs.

DNA for the CDR3: TGTGCCAGTAGTACACTAGCGGGAGGATTCAATGAGCAGTTCTTC. Translated: CASSTLAGGFNEQFF. V usage is TRBV19 and J usage is TRBJ2-1; 12 bases match TRBD2. J was trimmed by 6 bases and V by 4 bases; bases with no gene match: 4. The V gene's germline CDR1 is LNHDA and CDR2 SQIVND (reference sequence). The CDR3 is 15 residues long.